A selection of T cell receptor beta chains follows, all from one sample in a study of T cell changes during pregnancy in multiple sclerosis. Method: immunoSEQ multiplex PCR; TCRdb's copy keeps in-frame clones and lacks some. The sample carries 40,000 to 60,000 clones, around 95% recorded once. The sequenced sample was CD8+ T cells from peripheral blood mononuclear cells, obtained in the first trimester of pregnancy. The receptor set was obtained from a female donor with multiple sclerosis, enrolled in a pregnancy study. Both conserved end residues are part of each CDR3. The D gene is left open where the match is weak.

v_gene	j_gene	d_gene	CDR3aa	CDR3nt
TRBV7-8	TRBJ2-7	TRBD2	CASSLSGGSGYEQYF	TGTGCCAGCAGCTTATCTGGCGGGAGTGGCTACGAGCAGTACTTC
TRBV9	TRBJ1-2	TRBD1	CASSAGTDGIYGYTF	TGTGCCAGCAGCGCCGGGACAGACGGGATCTATGGCTACACCTTC
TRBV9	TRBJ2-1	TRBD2	CASSVLAGGQNEQFF	TGTGCCAGCAGCGTACTAGCGGGAGGGCAAAATGAGCAGTTCTTC
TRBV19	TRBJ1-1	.	CASSIDLRAEAFF	TGTGCCAGTAGTATAGACCTACGGGCTGAAGCTTTCTTT
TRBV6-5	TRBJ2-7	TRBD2	CASKQLADYEQYF	TGTGCCAGCAAGCAGCTAGCGGACTACGAGCAGTACTTC
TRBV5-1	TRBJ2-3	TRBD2	CASSPISFSGRTTDTQYF	TGCGCCAGCAGCCCGATTAGTTTTAGCGGGAGGACTACGGATACGCAGTATTTT
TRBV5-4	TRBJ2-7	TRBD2	CASSPVAGGPTYEQYF	TGTGCCAGCAGCCCCGTAGCGGGAGGCCCGACTTACGAGCAGTACTTC
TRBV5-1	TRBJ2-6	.	CASSWTESSSGANVLTF	TGCGCCAGCAGCTGGACTGAATCCTCCTCTGGGGCCAACGTCCTGACTTTC
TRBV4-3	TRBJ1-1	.	CASSLGNRVGGTEAFF	TGCGCCAGCAGTTTAGGGAACAGGGTAGGTGGCACTGAAGCTTTCTTT
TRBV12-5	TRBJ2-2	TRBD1	CASGLPDRGRSTGELFF	TGTGCTAGTGGTTTGCCTGACAGGGGCCGGAGCACCGGGGAGCTGTTTTTT
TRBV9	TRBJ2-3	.	CASSVAGSTDTQYF	TGTGCCAGCAGCGTAGCAGGTAGCACAGATACGCAGTATTTT
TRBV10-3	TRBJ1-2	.	CAISEWSVELSGYGYTF	TGTGCCATCAGTGAGTGGAGTGTAGAGCTAAGTGGGTATGGCTACACCTTC
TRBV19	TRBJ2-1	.	CASHPSGASVTEQFF	TGTGCCAGTCATCCGTCCGGGGCTAGCGTAACTGAGCAGTTCTTC
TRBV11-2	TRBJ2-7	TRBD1	CASSPYPPGQGPTEQYF	TGTGCCAGCAGCCCTTACCCCCCGGGACAGGGGCCGACCGAGCAGTACTTC
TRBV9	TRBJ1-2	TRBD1	CASSPRTGVTYGYTF	TGTGCCAGCAGCCCGCGGACAGGGGTAACCTATGGCTACACCTTC
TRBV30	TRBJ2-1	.	CAWSTESSSYNEQFF	TGTGCCTGGAGTACAGAATCCAGCTCCTACAATGAGCAGTTCTTC